This TCR beta chain was recovered during a study of blood T cell repertoires in COVID-19 (dated by TCRdb to about 2020). Context from the whole study: Samples covering the acute and convalescent phases of COVID-19 were provided by collaborators in the United States, Italy and Spain. The prospective study material was composed of cDNA or gDNA derived from T cells, B-cell-depleted T cells, or PBMCs. The dataset comprised deeply sampled blood TCRbeta repertoires from subjects exposed to, actively infected with, or recovered from COVID-19. A freely available public database, intended as a resource for researchers studying the immune response to SARS-CoV-2, is where the repertoires were released. Samples came from the ongoing ImmuneRACE study (first 160 participants) plus 1,254 subjects from 6 global collaborators. Nearly every sample came with metadata listing a de-identified subject ID, COVID-19 status, age in years and sex. Where available, HLA class I and class II types were taken from metadata supplied by the sample provider and were not determined by assay-based typing.

Its CDR3 holds 16 amino acids, cysteine through phenylalanine. Just the 48-base CDR3 DNA is kept, in frame starting at base 1. The junction shows trimming of 4 bases on V and 4 bases on J, plus 19 bases between the germline ends. Looking up the germline V gene (reference sequence) yields CDR1 LGHDT and CDR2 YNNKEL. As concerns this clone: Its antigen is still unknown. Per-base quality was not reported, and no clone a single base away is much larger than it.

General findings and caveats noted by the study authors: How much clinical and demographic metadata was included differed by source and by participant, and the metadata was provided uncurated.

The immunoSEQ Assay, a bias-controlled multiplex PCR, was used to amplify TCRbeta CDR3 regions from genomic DNA. From the authors' description of their analysis: Within the assay, amplification of reference gene primers was used to estimate how many nucleated cells each sample contained. To quantify the absolute abundance of each unique TCRbeta CDR3 rearrangement, sequence reads were collapsed and filtered. Productive Simpson clonality was computed per sample as the square root of Simpson's diversity index over productive rearrangements. TCRdb retrieved this table from immuneACCESS and kept in-frame rearrangements only. Not all clones are present; in checked studies, unresolved V genes account for under half, and no reason is known for the remainder. V and J calls and clone size are given by that table; D and trimming were obtained from the DNA. The sample table records some 350,000 clones; roughly nine tenths of these occur just once. The ten largest clones add up to about 2.9% of the sample.

One collaborating source in Seattle enrolled patients during active infection and followed them longitudinally through the course of disease. Collaborating institutions collected whole blood in K2EDTA tubes following their own protocols. Collaborator samples were shipped for TCRbeta analysis as frozen whole blood, isolated PBMCs, or DNA extracted from either sample type. This sequence uses TRBV3-1 (or the pseudogene TRBV3-2) and TRBJ1-2; the D region possibly corresponds to TRBD1 (6 bases align). This clonotype was sampled from a woman aged 25 to 39 with COVID-19, enrolled during active disease. Source material: peripheral blood. The nucleotides are TGTGCCAGCAGCCCACTCTTACAGGGAGGGGGCTATGGCTACACCTTC. This is translated as CASSPLLQGGGYGYTF.